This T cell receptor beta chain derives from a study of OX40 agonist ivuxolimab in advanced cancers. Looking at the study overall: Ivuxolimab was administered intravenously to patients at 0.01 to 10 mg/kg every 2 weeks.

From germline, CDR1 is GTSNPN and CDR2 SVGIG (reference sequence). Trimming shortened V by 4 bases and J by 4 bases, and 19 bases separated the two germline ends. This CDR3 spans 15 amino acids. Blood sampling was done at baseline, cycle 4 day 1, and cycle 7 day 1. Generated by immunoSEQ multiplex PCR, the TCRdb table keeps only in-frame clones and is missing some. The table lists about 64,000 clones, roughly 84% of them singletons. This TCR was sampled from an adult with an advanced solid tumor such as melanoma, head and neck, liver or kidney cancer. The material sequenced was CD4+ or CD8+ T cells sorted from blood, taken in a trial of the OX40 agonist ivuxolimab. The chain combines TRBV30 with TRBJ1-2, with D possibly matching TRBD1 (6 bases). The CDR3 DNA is TGTGCCTGGAACTCTTTCTCACAGGGAAGCTATGGCTACACCTTC. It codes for CAWNSFSQGSYGYTF.